The 23 T cell receptor beta chains below come from one sample, sequenced in a study of PD-1 blockade in mismatch repair-deficient tumors (dated by TCRdb to 2016 to 2017). The library was built by means of the immunoSEQ multiplex PCR assay. Drawn from immuneACCESS, this table holds only the in-frame rearrangements with V and J called that TCRdb kept. Clones are partly lost; checked studies trace under half to an unresolved V gene and leave the rest unexplained. The sample has around 120,000 clones on record, about 86% of them singletons. About 13% of the sample rests with the top ten. This specimen consisted of peripheral blood, obtained 44 weeks after starting pembrolizumab. The source of these receptors is an adult with mismatch repair-deficient cancer.

The chain combines TRBV4-1 with TRBJ2-7; D unclear. The V gene lost 6 bases and the J gene lost 2 bases, with 8 bases spanning the gap. Germline V CDR1 and CDR2: MGHRA, YSYEKL. The CDR3 runs 12 residues. CDR3 sequence (DNA): TGCGCCAGCAGTGGTTTCACCTACGAGCAGTACTTC. As protein: CASSGFTYEQYF.

This sequence joins TRBV27 and TRBJ2-3, with TRBD1 identical over 9 bases. With V trimmed by 5 bases and J by 2 bases, 11 bases remained unmatched. CDR1 MNHEY and CDR2 SMNVEV come from the germline V gene (reference sequence). The CDR3 sequence is 17 residues long. This CDR3 is CASSPHFTGGFTDTQYF. The CDR3 region has the DNA TGTGCCAGCAGTCCCCATTTCACAGGGGGCTTCACAGATACGCAGTATTTT.

The chain has TRBV5-4 and TRBJ2-7; D remains ambiguous. V was pared by 4 bases and J by 4 bases, with 15 bases between. This CDR3 has 14 residues. Germline V CDR1 and CDR2: SGHNT, YYREEE (reference sequence). The CDR3 protein is CASSSGMYGYEQYF. For the CDR3, the DNA is TGTGCCAGCAGCAGTGGGATGTACGGGTACGAGCAGTACTTC.

The chain joins TRBV6-1 to TRBJ2-7; TRBD1 matches at 10 bases. Per germline, CDR1 MNHNS and CDR2 SASEGT. The CDR3 totals 15 residues. V was pared by 2 bases and J by 3 bases, with 4 bases of the junction left unmatched. CDR3 bases: TGTGCCAGCAGTGAATTAGGGACAGGGGTCTACGAGCAGTACTTC. It yields the protein CASSELGTGVYEQYF.

The chain has TRBV19 and TRBJ2-3, with a possible D match to TRBD1 (6 bases). The CDR3 covers 16 residues. Germline V gene lookup returns CDR1 LNHDA and CDR2 SQIVND (reference sequence). The V gene lost 2 bases and the J gene lost 2 bases, with 14 bases spanning the gap. CDR3 sequence (DNA): TGTGCCAGTAGTATAAATATCTACAGGGCCACAGATACGCAGTATTTT. As protein: CASSINIYRATDTQYF.

The V gene is TRBV6-5, the J gene TRBJ2-2, with TRBD2 as a possible D gene (5 bases). The germline CDR1 and CDR2 sequences are MNHEY and SVGAGI. CDR3 length: 13 amino acids. Trimming stripped 7 bases from V and 5 bases from J, with 11 bases between. The CDR3 bases are TGTGCCAGCAACCCCGGCGGGACCGGGGAGCTGTTTTTT. This translates into CASNPGGTGELFF.

CDR3 nucleotide sequence: TGCGCCAGCAGCGTTTTGGGGAGCGGGAGCTACCAGGCAGATACGCAGTATTTT. Its translation is CASSVLGSGSYQADTQYF. V and J are TRBV5-1 and TRBJ2-3; 8 nucleotides line up with TRBD2. This CDR3 is built from 18 residues. The J segment lost 4 bases and the V segment lost 4 bases, leaving 17 bases of the junction unmatched. CDR1 SGHRS and CDR2 YFSETQ come from the germline V gene.

This chain uses TRBV4-1 with TRBJ2-2; the match to TRBD2 covers 9 bases. V lost 0 bases to trimming and J lost 6 bases; unmatched junction nucleotides: 2. CDR1 is MGHRA and CDR2 is YSYEKL in the germline V gene. The CDR3 has 15 residues. The CDR3 bases are TGCGCCAGCAGCCAAGATAAGCGGGAGGCCGGGGAGCTGTTTTTT. As protein: CASSQDKREAGELFF.

J is TRBJ2-7 and V is TRBV11-2; D may be TRBD2 (6 bases). The CDR3 loop spans 13 amino acids. CDR1 is SGHAT and CDR2 is FQNNGV in the germline V gene. V was cut by 5 bases and J by 0 bases, with 8 bases left in between. CDR3 nucleotide sequence: TGTGCCAGCAGCCTGACTAGCTCCTACGAGCAGTACTTC. Translation: CASSLTSSYEQYF.

The chain recombines TRBV30 with TRBJ2-6, with D tentatively TRBD1 (6 bases). The CDR3 sequence is 16 residues long. In germline, CDR1 is GTSNPN, CDR2 SVGIG (reference sequence). V was pared by 4 bases and J by 0 bases, with 13 bases between. The CDR3 loop is CAWTLYRASGANVLTF. The DNA for the CDR3 is TGTGCCTGGACCCTGTACAGGGCCTCTGGGGCCAACGTCCTGACTTTC.

CDR3: CSAQQGNTIYF. The CDR3 bases are TGCAGTGCGCAGCAGGGAAACACCATATATTTT. This chain uses TRBV20-1 with TRBJ1-3; D is unclear. The germline gives CDR1 DFQATT, CDR2 SNEGSKA (reference sequence). The CDR3 length is 11 residues. V was shortened by 6 bases and J by 4 bases, with 7 bases between the two germline ends.

The chain couples TRBV12-5 to TRBJ2-2; D remains ambiguous. Germline lookup yields CDR1 LGHNT and CDR2 FRNRAP. The V end lost 3 bases, the J end lost 7 bases, and 3 bases lay between the germline ends. This CDR3 has 11 amino acids. CDR3 DNA sequence: TGTGCTAGTGGTTTAGGCGGGGAGCTGTTTTTT. It specifies CASGLGGELFF.

With respect to this clone: One end of the junction varies from germline; a read error may be responsible. The CDR3 DNA sequence: TGTGCCAGCAGTTGCGGCGGCTCCGACGAGCAGTACTTC. It specifies CASSCGGSDEQYF. The chain has TRBV28 and TRBJ2-7; D unresolved. Germline CDR1 reads MDHEN; CDR2 reads SYDVKM. The CDR3 consists of 13 residues.

The chain joins TRBV7-9 to TRBJ2-5; a weak D match, TRBD2 (6 bases). V was shortened by 5 bases and J by 6 bases, with 16 bases between the two germline ends. In germline, CDR1 is SEHNR, CDR2 FQNEAQ (reference sequence). The CDR3 loop spans 14 amino acids. In DNA, the CDR3 is TGTGCCAGCAGCCTAGAGACTGGGGGGAAGACCCAGTACTTC. As protein: CASSLETGGKTQYF.

Only one count was recorded for this clone. V usage is TRBV7-8 and J usage is TRBJ2-7; possible D gene TRBD2, 5 bases. Looked up from germline, CDR1 is SGHVS and CDR2 is FQNEAQ. The CDR3 consists of 14 residues. Trimming took off 4 bases at V and 2 bases at J, with 12 bases between the two ends. CDR3 region: CASSSLALPYEQYF. The DNA of the CDR3 is TGTGCCAGCAGCTCCTTAGCGCTTCCCTACGAGCAGTACTTC.

V gene TRBV27 combines with J gene TRBJ1-5; 8 bases line up with TRBD1. Looked up from germline, CDR1 is MNHEY and CDR2 is SMNVEV (reference sequence). V shed 6 bases and J 6 bases; nucleotides not matched to a gene: 7. This CDR3 has 14 amino acids. This CDR3 is CASSPSGGVQPQHF. Written as DNA, the CDR3 is TGTGCCAGCAGCCCATCAGGGGGCGTTCAGCCCCAGCATTTT.

This chain uses TRBV19 with TRBJ1-1; TRBD1 matches 9 bases. Germline lookup yields CDR1 LNHDA and CDR2 SQIVND (reference sequence). CDR3 length equals 14 residues. The ends lost 5 bases at V and 4 bases at J; junction bases unmatched: 5. The DNA of the CDR3 is TGTGCCAGTAGTTCGACAGGGGGAGGCACTGAAGCTTTCTTT. It translates to CASSSTGGGTEAFF.

V is TRBV9 and J is TRBJ1-2; the D gene is possibly TRBD1 (5 bases). The germline V gene encodes CDR1 SGDLS and CDR2 YYNGEE. CDR3 length equals 14 residues. The V and J ends lost 3 bases and 8 bases respectively, with 17 bases between them. For the CDR3, the DNA is TGTGCCAGCAGCGCAGGAGGGCAGGGTCGGGGCTACACCTTC. It encodes CASSAGGQGRGYTF.

This clone was detected only a few times. The V and J genes are TRBV11-2 and TRBJ2-7; D not resolved. This CDR3 has 13 amino acids. The V and J ends lost 0 bases and 7 bases respectively, with 10 bases between them. CDR1 is SGHAT and CDR2 is FQNNGV in the germline V gene. The CDR3 bases are TGTGCCAGCAGCTTAGAGGCACCCCTGGAGCAGTACTTC. Encoded protein: CASSLEAPLEQYF.

The chain links TRBV7-2 to TRBJ2-1, with TRBD1 identical over 8 bases. The CDR3 has 16 amino acids. J was trimmed by 0 bases and V by 4 bases; bases with no gene match: 5. Germline CDR1 reads SGHTA; CDR2 reads FQGNSA. CDR3 DNA sequence: TGTGCCAGCAGCTCCAGACAGGGGAGCTCCTACAATGAGCAGTTCTTC. Amino acids: CASSSRQGSSYNEQFF. Based on the CDR3 plus reference TRBV7-2 and TRBJ2-1, the full variable domain is GAGVSQSPSNKVTEKGKDVELRCDPISGHTALYWYRQSLGQGLEFLIYFQGNSAPDKSGLPSDRFSAERTGGSVSTLTIQRTQQEDSAVYLCASSSRQGSSYNEQFFGPGTRLTVL.

This clone was recorded once. The gene calls are TRBV5-1 and TRBJ2-5, with 12 bases aligning to TRBD1. Trimming took 4 bases from V and 7 from J; bases not matched to a gene: 14. From germline, CDR1 is SGHRS and CDR2 YFSETQ. This CDR3 has 17 amino acids. The CDR3 here is CASSPGQGALGSATQYF. The CDR3 coding sequence is TGCGCCAGCAGCCCGGGACAGGGGGCGCTTGGGTCAGCGACCCAGTACTTC.

The chain joins TRBV7-9 to TRBJ2-3; the D gene is possibly TRBD2 (5 bases). Germline CDR1 is SEHNR and CDR2 is FQNEAQ (reference sequence). The V and J ends lost 3 bases and 2 bases respectively, with 12 bases between them. The CDR3 runs 15 residues. CDR3 sequence (DNA): TGTGCCAGCAGCTTCGCTAGCCCAAACACAGATACGCAGTATTTT. Protein product: CASSFASPNTDTQYF.

The CDR3 coding sequence is TGTGCCAGCAGCCCCGGGACAGGGGGTACCTACGAGCAGTACTTC. This gives the protein CASSPGTGGTYEQYF. The chain uses TRBV5-4 and TRBJ2-7; 11 bases agree with TRBD1. The CDR3 contains 15 residues. Germline V CDR1 and CDR2: SGHNT, YYREEE (reference sequence). J was trimmed by 2 bases and V by 4 bases; bases with no gene match: 5.